This entry features one TCR beta chain sequence. This entry comes from a study of cytomegalovirus exposure and HLA in healthy donors. The CDR3 has 16 amino acids. Germline V CDR1 and CDR2: KGHSH, LQKENI. V lost 3 bases and J lost 3; bases outside the gene matches: 11. The PCR had 60 Vbeta and 13 Jbeta primers. Generated by immunoSEQ multiplex PCR, the TCRdb table keeps only in-frame clones and is missing some. This sample has more than 200,000 clones, with roughly 82% found just once. The specimen was PBMCs. The receptor was derived from a man aged 35-49 years in good health and CMV-seropositive. The chain couples TRBV18 to TRBJ2-7, with 7 bases aligning to TRBD1. CDR3 in amino acids: CASSPPQARQGYEQYF. Written as DNA, the CDR3 is TGTGCCAGCTCACCGCCTCAGGCCCGACAGGGCTACGAGCAGTACTTC.